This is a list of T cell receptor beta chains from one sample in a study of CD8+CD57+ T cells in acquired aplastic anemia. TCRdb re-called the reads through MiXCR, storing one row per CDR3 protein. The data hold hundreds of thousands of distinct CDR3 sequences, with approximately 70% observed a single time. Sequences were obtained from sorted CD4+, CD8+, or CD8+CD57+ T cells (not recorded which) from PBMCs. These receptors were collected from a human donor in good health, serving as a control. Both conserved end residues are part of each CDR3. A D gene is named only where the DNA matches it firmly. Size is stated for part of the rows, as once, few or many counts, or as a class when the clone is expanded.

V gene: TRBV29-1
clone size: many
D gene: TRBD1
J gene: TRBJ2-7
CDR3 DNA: TGCAGCGTTGTACAGACAGGGGGCCCAAACTACGAGCAGTACTTC
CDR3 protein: CSVVQTGGPNYEQYF

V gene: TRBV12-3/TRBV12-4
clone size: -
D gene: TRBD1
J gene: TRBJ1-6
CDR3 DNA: TGTGCCAGCAACCCCGTCGGGACAGGGTCACCCCTCCACTTT
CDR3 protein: CASNPVGTGSPLHF

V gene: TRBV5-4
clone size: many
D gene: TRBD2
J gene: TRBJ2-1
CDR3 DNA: TGTGCCAGCAGCTTGAGCGGGGGGGACTACAATGAGCAGTTCTTC
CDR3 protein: CASSLSGGDYNEQFF

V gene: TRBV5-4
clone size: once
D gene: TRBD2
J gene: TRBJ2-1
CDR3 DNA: TGTGCCAGCAGCTCAACGGGACTAGCGGACCAGGGGGAGCAGTTCTTC
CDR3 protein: CASSSTGLADQGEQFF

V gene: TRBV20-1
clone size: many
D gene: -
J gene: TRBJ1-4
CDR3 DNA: TGCAGTGCTAGAGATGCGAAGAGGCTGACTAATGAAAAACTGTTTTTT
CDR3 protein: CSARDAKRLTNEKLFF

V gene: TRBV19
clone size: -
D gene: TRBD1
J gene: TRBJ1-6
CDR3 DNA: TGTGCCACAGGGGGAGGGGATTCACCCCTCCACTTT
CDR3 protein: CATGGGDSPLHF

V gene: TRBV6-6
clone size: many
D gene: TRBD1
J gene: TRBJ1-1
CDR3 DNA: TGTGCCAGCACCTACGGACAGGGTGCTGAAGCTTTCTTT
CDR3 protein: CASTYGQGAEAFF

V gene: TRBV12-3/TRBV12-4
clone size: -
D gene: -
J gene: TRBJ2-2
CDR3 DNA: TGTGCCAGCAGGCTGGACACCGGGGAGCTGTTTTTT
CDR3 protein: CASRLDTGELFF

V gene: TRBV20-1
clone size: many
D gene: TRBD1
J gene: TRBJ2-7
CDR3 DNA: TGCAGTGCTAGCTTCGGGACAGAACCTCCCGAGCAGTACTTC
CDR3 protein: CSASFGTEPPEQYF

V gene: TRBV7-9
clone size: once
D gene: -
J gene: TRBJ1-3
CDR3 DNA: TGTGCCAGCAGCTTGGCCAGATCCTACGAGCAGTACTTCTTT
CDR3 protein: CASSLARSYEQYFF

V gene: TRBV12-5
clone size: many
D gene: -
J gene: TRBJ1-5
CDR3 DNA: TGTGCTAGTGGTCCCGGGCAGGGAGGTCAGCCCCAGCATTTT
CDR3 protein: CASGPGQGGQPQHF

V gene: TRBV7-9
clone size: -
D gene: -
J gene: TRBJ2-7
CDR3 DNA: TGTGCCAGCAGCTTGACGCAGGGCCCCGAGCAGTACTTC
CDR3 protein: CASSLTQGPEQYF

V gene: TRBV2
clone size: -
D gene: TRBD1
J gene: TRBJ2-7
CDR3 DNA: TGTGCCAGCAGTTACGAAGTGGACAGGGGGCACGAGCAGTACTTC
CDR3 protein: CASSYEVDRGHEQYF

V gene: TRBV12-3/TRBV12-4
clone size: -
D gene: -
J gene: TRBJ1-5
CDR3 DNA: TGTGCCAGCAGTTTCAGTACTAGCAATCAGCCCCAGCATTTT
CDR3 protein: CASSFSTSNQPQHF

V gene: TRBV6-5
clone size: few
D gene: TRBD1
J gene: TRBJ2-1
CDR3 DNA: TGTGCCAGCAGTTACGTGGGACAGTCATACCAGTTCTTC
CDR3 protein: CASSYVGQSYQFF

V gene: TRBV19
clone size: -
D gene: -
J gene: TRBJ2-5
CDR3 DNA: TGTGCTACTACCGTCGTCGCCGGGGATCAGCCCCAGTACTTT
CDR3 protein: CATTVVAGDQPQYF

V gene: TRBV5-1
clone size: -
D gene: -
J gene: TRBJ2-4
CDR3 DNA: TGCGCCAGCAGCTTGCCTCTGGGACAAGTCATTCAGTACTTC
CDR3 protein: CASSLPLGQVIQYF

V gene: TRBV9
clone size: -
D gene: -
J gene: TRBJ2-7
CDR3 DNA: TGTGCCAGCAGCCCCGACCGCTACGAGCAGTACTTC
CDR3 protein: CASSPDRYEQYF

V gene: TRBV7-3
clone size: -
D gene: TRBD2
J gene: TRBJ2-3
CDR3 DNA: TGTGCCAGCAGCAAAGGGCAGGACGGGGGGGCCGATACGCAGTATTTT
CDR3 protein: CASSKGQDGGADTQYF

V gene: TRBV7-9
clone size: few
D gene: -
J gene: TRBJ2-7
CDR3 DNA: TGTGCTAGCAGCGCCCGTGGGCCTCAGACTGTCGGGCAGGCAACCTACGAGCAGTACTTC
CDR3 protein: CASSARGPQTVGQATYEQYF

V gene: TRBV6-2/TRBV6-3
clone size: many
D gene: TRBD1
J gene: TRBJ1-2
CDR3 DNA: TGTGCCAGCAGGACGCCGGGGACAGGCAACTATGGCTACACCTTC
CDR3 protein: CASRTPGTGNYGYTF

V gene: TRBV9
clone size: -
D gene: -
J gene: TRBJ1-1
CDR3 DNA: TGTACCAGCAGCGAAGTTTGGCCTGGGGGGTTCTTT
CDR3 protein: CTSSEVWPGGFF

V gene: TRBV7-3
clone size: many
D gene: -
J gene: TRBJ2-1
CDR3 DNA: TGTGCCAGCAGCTTAATCCACGGAGACAATGAGCAGTTCTTC
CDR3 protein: CASSLIHGDNEQFF

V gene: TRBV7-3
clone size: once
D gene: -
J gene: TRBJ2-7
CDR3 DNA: TGTGCCAGCAGCGTAGTAGATGGCTTGGGGGACTTC
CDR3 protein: CASSVVDGLGDF

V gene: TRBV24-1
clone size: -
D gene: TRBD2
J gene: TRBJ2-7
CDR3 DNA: TGTGCCACCACGGGGGGGGGCCAGGACGAGCAGTACTTC
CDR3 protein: CATTGGGQDEQYF

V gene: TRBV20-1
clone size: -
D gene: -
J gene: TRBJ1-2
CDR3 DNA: TGCAGTGCGGTACAGGGTGAGGCTGGCTACACCTTC
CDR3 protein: CSAVQGEAGYTF

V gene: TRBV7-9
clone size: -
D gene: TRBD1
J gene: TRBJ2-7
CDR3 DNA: TGTGCCAGCAGCTGGACAGGGGGGAGCGGTGACGAGCAGTACTTC
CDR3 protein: CASSWTGGSGDEQYF

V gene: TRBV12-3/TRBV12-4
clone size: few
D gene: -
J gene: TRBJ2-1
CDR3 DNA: TGTGCCAGCAGCGTAAATACGCCTGATGAACTCCACAATGAGCAGTTCTTC
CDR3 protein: CASSVNTPDELHNEQFF

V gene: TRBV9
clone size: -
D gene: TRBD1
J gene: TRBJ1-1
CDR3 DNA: TGTGCCAGCAGCTTGCCGAGTCAGGGGGCTGAAGCTTTCTTT
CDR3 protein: CASSLPSQGAEAFF

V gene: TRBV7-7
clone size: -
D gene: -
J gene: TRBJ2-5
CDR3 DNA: TGTGCTAGCAACGCCGGGGGAACGGGGGGCATGGAGACCCAGTACTTC
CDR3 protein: CASNAGGTGGMETQYF

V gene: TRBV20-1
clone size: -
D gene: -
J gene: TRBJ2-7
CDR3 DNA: TGCAGTGCTAGAGGTGGGGGGCGGGGGCCAGCCTACGAGCAGTACTTC
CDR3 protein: CSARGGGRGPAYEQYF

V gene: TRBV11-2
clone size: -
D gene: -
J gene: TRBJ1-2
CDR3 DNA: TGTGCCAGCAGCTTAAACCCCAGACATGGCTACACCTTC
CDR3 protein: CASSLNPRHGYTF

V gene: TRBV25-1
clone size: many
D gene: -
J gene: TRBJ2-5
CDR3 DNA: TGTGCCAGCATTGCGGGACTCGGGGCAGGGACCCAGTACTTC
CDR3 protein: CASIAGLGAGTQYF

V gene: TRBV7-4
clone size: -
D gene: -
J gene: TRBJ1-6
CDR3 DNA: TGTGCCAGCAGCTTAGACGGGGCGAACACCGGGGCCCTGCACTTT
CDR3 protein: CASSLDGANTGALHF

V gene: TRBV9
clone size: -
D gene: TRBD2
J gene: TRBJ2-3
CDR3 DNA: TGTGCCAGCAGCCCACGATTAACTAGCGGGAGTGCCGCAGATACGCAGTATTTT
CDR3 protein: CASSPRLTSGSAADTQYF

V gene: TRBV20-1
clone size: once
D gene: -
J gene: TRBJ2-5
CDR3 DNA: TGCAGTGCTAGGCACGACTCTGGAAACGAGACCCAGTACTTC
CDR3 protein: CSARHDSGNETQYF

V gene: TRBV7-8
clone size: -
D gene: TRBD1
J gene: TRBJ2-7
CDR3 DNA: TGTGCCAGCAGCCCTCCCGGGACAGGGGGAACCTACGAGCAGTACTTC
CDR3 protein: CASSPPGTGGTYEQYF

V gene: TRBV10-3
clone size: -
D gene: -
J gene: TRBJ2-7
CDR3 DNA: -
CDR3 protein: CAHPEDSSFYICSARSQGTYEQYF

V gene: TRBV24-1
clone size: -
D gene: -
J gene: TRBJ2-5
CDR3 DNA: TGTGCCACCAGTCCGACAGTAGAGCAAGAGACCCAGTACTTC
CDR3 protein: CATSPTVEQETQYF

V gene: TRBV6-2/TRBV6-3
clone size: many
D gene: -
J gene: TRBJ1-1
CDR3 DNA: TGTGCCAGCGGTCGAAGGGAACTGAACACTGAAGCTTTCTTT
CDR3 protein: CASGRRELNTEAFF

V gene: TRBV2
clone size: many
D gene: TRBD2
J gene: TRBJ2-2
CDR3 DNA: TGTGCCAGCAGAGTAGCGGGGGGGCGTACCGGGGAGCTGTTTTTT
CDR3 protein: CASRVAGGRTGELFF

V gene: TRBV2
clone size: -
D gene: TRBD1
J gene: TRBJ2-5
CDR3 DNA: TGTGCCAGCAAGGGACAGCCAGGGGAGACCCAGTACTTC
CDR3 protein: CASKGQPGETQYF

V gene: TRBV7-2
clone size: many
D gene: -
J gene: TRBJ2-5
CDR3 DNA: TGTGCCAGCAGCTTAGTCGCCAGCAAAGAGACCCAGTACTTC
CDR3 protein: CASSLVASKETQYF

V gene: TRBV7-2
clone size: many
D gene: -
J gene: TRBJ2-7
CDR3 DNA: TGTGCCAGCAGCTCGTCCGGGGTCTACGAGCAGTACTTC
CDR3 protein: CASSSSGVYEQYF

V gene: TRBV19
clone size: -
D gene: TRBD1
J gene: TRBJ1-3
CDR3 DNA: TGTGCCAGCACCGGACAGGGGGCTGGAAACACCATATATTTT
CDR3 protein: CASTGQGAGNTIYF

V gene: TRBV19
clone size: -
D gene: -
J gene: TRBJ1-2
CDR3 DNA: TGTGCCAGTAGTATTTTGGCAGGGCAGCGCGTCTATGGCTACGATTTC
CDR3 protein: CASSILAGQRVYGYDF

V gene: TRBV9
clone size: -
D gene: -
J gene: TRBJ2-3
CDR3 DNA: TGTGCCAGCAGCGTCAGGACGTGGAGGGAGACCCAGTATTTT
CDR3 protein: CASSVRTWRETQYF

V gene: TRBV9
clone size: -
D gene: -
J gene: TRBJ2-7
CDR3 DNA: TGTGCCAGCAGTCTACAGGGTTCGGTCGAGCAGTACTTC
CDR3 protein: CASSLQGSVEQYF

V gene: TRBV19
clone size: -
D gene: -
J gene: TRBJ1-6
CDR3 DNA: TGTGCCAGTAGTATGATTCTGGGTAATCCACCCCTCCACTTT
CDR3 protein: CASSMILGNPPLHF